This entry lists 7 T cell receptor beta chains sequenced from one sample in a study of PD-1 blockade in classical Hodgkin lymphoma. After autologous stem cell transplantation all patients relapsed, and prior brentuximab vedotin exposure differed between cohorts. Libraries were prepared by immunoSEQ multiplex PCR; TCRdb keeps only in-frame clonotypes and omits some of them. Of under 110,000 clones detected, roughly 91% appear once; the ten largest clones hold approximately 6.3%. The sample was peripheral blood mononuclear cells (PBMCs), taken before the second cycle of nivolumab. These receptors all come from a human donor with classical Hodgkin lymphoma.

V is TRBV7-9 and J is TRBJ2-2; D unclear. V dropped 1 base and J dropped 4 bases, with 22 bases sitting between them. Germline loops: CDR1 SEHNR, CDR2 FQNEAQ (reference sequence). There are 19 residues in the CDR3. The CDR3 bases are TGTGCCAGCAGCTTAGTAACCTTAGTTTCTGAACTCGGCACCGGGGAGCTGTTTTTT. This codes for CASSLVTLVSELGTGELFF.

The V call is TRBV6-5, the J call TRBJ1-5, with TRBD1 matching over 8 bases. The CDR3 has 15 amino acids. V lost 2 bases to trimming and J lost 6 bases; unmatched junction nucleotides: 6. CDR1 and CDR2 (germline): MNHEY, SVGAGI. This chain's CDR3 is CASSYGQGASQPQHF. The CDR3 DNA reads as TGTGCCAGCAGTTACGGTCAGGGGGCCAGTCAGCCCCAGCATTTT.

The rearrangement links TRBV19 to TRBJ1-2; no clear D gene. CDR1 is LNHDA, CDR2 SQIVND, per germline (reference sequence). The V gene lost 3 bases and the J gene lost 4 bases, with 9 bases spanning the gap. CDR3 length equals 13 residues. Here the CDR3 DNA reads TGTGCCAGTAGTATCTCGGGTCCCTATGGCTACACCTTC. Its translation: CASSISGPYGYTF.

V gene TRBV6-1 combines with J gene TRBJ2-6; D might be TRBD1 (5 bases). Trimming cost V 4 bases and J 1 base, with 11 bases left between them. CDR1 and CDR2 (germline): MNHNS, SASEGT. The CDR3 loop spans 16 amino acids. The CDR3 DNA sequence: TGTGCCAGCAGTGGAACTGCAGGGTCTGGGGCCAACGTCCTGACTTTC. This codes for CASSGTAGSGANVLTF.

This clone was recorded only once. The rearrangement links TRBV7-9 to TRBJ1-6; D remains unclear. V lost 5 bases and J 9 bases, leaving 8 bases between the germline ends. CDR1 and CDR2 from the germline V gene are SEHNR and FQNEAQ (reference sequence). The CDR3 is made up of 12 amino acids. The CDR3 spells CASSRGGSPLHF. In DNA form, the CDR3 reads TGTGCCAGCAGCCGAGGTGGTTCACCCCTCCACTTT.

The chain combines TRBV7-8 with TRBJ2-7; weak D call: TRBD1 (5 bases). V was pared by 5 bases and J by 5 bases, with 22 bases between. Per germline, CDR1 SGHVS and CDR2 FQNEAQ. The CDR3 runs 16 residues. DNA of the CDR3: TGTGCCAGCAGCCCCCGCCGACAGCGTCCCTCAAACGAGCAGTACTTC. Translating gives CASSPRRQRPSNEQYF.

The rearrangement joins TRBV7-2 to TRBJ1-2; D unclear. The CDR3 has 15 amino acids. V lost 2 bases and J 8 bases, leaving 18 bases between the germline ends. Germline V gene lookup returns CDR1 SGHTA and CDR2 FQGNSA. As DNA, the CDR3 is TGTGCCAGCAGCTTATCTCGAGTGACGGTGTGGGGCTACACCTTC. Encoded protein: CASSLSRVTVWGYTF.